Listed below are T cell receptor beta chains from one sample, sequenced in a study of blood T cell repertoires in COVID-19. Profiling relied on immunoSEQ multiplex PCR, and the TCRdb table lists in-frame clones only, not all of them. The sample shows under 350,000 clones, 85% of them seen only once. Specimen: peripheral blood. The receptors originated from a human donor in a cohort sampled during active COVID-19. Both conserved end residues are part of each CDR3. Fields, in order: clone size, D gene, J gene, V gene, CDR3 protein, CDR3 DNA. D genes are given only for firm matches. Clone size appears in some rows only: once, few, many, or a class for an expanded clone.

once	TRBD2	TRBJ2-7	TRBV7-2	CASSLGSGSPYEQYF	TGTGCCAGCAGCTTAGGTAGCGGGAGTCCCTACGAGCAGTACTTC
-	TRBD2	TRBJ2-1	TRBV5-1	CASSLVPTSGYADEQFF	TGCGCCAGCAGCTTGGTTCCGACTAGCGGTTATGCTGATGAGCAGTTCTTC
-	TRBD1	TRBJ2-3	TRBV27	CATSFAGTGEDTQYF	TGTGCCACCTCGTTCGCCGGGACAGGGGAAGATACGCAGTATTTT
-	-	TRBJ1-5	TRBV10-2	CASSESRGPQHF	TGCGCCAGCAGTGAGTCGCGAGGGCCCCAGCATTTT
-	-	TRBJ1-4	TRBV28	CASSSLQGYEKLFF	TGTGCCAGCAGTTCACTTCAGGGATATGAAAAACTGTTTTTT
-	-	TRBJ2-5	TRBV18	CASSPPNRGSQETQYF	TGTGCCAGCTCACCACCTAATCGGGGATCCCAAGAGACCCAGTACTTC
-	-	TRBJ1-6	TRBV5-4	CASRDSSYNSPLHF	TGTGCCAGCAGGGACAGCTCCTATAATTCACCCCTCCACTTT
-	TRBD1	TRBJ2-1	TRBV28	CASKRTGAYNEQFF	TGTGCCAGCAAAAGGACAGGGGCCTACAATGAGCAGTTCTTC
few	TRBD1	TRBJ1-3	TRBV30	CAWSLHRGGNTIYF	TGTGCCTGGAGTCTCCACAGGGGAGGAAACACCATATATTTT
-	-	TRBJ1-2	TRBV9	CASSASWSPSNYGYTF	TGTGCCAGCAGCGCCTCCTGGAGCCCCTCTAACTATGGCTACACCTTC
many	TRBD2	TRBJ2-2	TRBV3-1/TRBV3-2	CASSRLAARGGELFF	TGTGCCAGCAGTAGGCTAGCGGCTAGGGGCGGGGAGCTGTTTTTT